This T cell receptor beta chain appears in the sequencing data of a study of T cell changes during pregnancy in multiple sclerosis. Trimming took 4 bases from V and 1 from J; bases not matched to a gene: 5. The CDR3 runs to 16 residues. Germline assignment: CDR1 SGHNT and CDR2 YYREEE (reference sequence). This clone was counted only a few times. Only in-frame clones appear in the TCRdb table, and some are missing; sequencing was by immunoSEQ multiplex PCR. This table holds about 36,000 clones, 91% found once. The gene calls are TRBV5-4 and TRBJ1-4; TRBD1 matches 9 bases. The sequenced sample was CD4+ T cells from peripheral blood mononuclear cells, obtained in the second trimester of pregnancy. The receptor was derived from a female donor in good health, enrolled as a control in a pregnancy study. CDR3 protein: CASSPGTGRTNEKLFF. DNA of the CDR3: TGTGCCAGCAGCCCCGGGACAGGGAGAACTAATGAAAAACTGTTTTTT.